Following are 23 T cell receptor beta chains from one sample sequenced in a study of response to subunit inactivated influenza vaccine. One entry per CDR3 protein, called by TCRdb with MiXCR from the RT-PCR reads. The top ten clones hold approximately 7% of a sample with 650,000 to 850,000 distinct CDR3 sequences, roughly 13% of them seen once. This specimen was PBMCs from blood, taken less than 15 days before vaccination. These receptors were obtained from a man between 45 and 60 years old who received an inactivated influenza vaccine.

This sequence joins TRBV27 and TRBJ2-7, with 7 bases matching TRBD2. Germline lookup yields CDR1 MNHEY and CDR2 SMNVEV (reference sequence). V shed 6 bases and J 0 bases; nucleotides not matched to a gene: 11. This CDR3 has 16 residues. CDR3: CASRATYSGYSYEQYF. The CDR3 DNA reads TGTGCCAGCAGAGCCACTTATAGCGGGTACTCCTACGAGCAGTACTTC.

V gene TRBV15 combines with J gene TRBJ2-7, with 8 bases fitting TRBD1. V lost 4 bases and J lost 5; bases outside the gene matches: 7. This CDR3 comprises 14 residues. Looked up from germline, CDR1 is LNHNV and CDR2 is YYDKDF (reference sequence). The CDR3 sequence is CATSNRDRPHEQYF. DNA of the CDR3: TGTGCCACCAGCAACCGGGACAGGCCCCACGAGCAGTACTTC.

Concerning this clonotype: Compared with germline, one end of the junction differs, possibly owing to a read error. The chain has TRBV7-8 and TRBJ2-3, with D maybe TRBD2 (5 bases). The CDR3 is 14 amino acids. Germline lookup yields CDR1 SGHVS and CDR2 FQNEAQ. The CDR3 loop is CASSFGAGGYTQYF. The CDR3 nucleotides are TGCGCCAGCAGCTTTGGAGCAGGCGGGTATACGCAGTATTTT.

This chain uses TRBV7-9 with TRBJ1-6; D not resolved. V dropped 4 bases and J dropped 4 bases, with 11 bases sitting between them. Germline CDR1 reads SEHNR; CDR2 reads FQNEAQ (reference sequence). The CDR3 has 15 residues. The CDR3 sequence: CASSSVGRYNSPLHF. The DNA of the CDR3 is TGTGCCAGCAGCTCTGTGGGTCGTTATAATTCACCCCTCCACTTT.

The CDR3 bases are TGTGCCAGTAGTAACACCGTAGGGGATAGAGAGACCCAGTACTTC. Its translation is CASSNTVGDRETQYF. This chain links TRBV19 with TRBJ2-5; tentative D call: TRBD1 (5 bases). Germline V gives CDR1 LNHDA, CDR2 SQIVND (reference sequence). Trimming removed 4 bases at V and 4 bases at J, with 16 bases between. CDR3 length equals 15 residues.

The rearrangement uses TRBV30 and TRBJ2-2; TRBD2 matches at 7 bases. The CDR3 loop spans 12 amino acids. The junction had 0 bases not matched to a gene; V was cut back by 3 bases and J by 5 bases. Looked up from germline, CDR1 is GTSNPN and CDR2 is SVGIG (reference sequence). The CDR3 spells CAWRGGTGELFF. The CDR3 DNA follows: TGTGCCTGGAGGGGAGGGACCGGGGAGCTGTTTTTT.

This sequence joins TRBV30 and TRBJ1-2; no definite D call. V lost 1 base to trimming and J lost 8 bases, with 11 bases between them. The CDR3 spans 12 residues. Germline assignment: CDR1 GTSNPN and CDR2 SVGIG (reference sequence). The CDR3 DNA reads as TGTGCCTGGAGTGGGACTGCTGAGGGCTACACCTTC. Its protein product is CAWSGTAEGYTF.

This clonotype was seen a handful of times. CDR3 sequence reads: CASSGAGSSRGYTF. The CDR3 DNA reads TGTGCCAGCAGTGGTGCGGGTTCTTCGCGAGGCTACACCTTC. The chain carries TRBV12-3 or TRBV12-4 and TRBJ1-2; D gene unclear. Trimming left V 5 bases short and J 8 bases short, with 18 bases between. This CDR3 has 14 residues.

The J gene is TRBJ2-7, the V gene TRBV6-2 or TRBV6-3; D is perhaps TRBD1 or TRBD2 (7 bases each). V was clipped by 6 bases and J by 3 bases, with 15 bases between them. CDR1 and CDR2 (germline): MNHEY, SVGEGT. The CDR3 loop spans 14 amino acids. CDR3 in DNA: TGTGCCAGCAGCGGCGGGGGACAGCGCTACGAGCAGTACTTC. Its translation is CASSGGGQRYEQYF.

The chain joins TRBV5-5 to TRBJ2-7, with D possibly matching TRBD2 (6 bases). Germline loops: CDR1 SGHKS, CDR2 YYEKEE (reference sequence). V dropped 1 base and J dropped 0 bases, with 11 bases sitting between them. The CDR3 runs 15 residues. In nucleotides, the CDR3 is TGTGCCAGCAGCTTGATGGAGGGCCTCTCCTACGAGCAGTACTTC. Its protein product is CASSLMEGLSYEQYF.

This clonotype was detected a few times. The rearrangement links TRBV20-1 to TRBJ2-3; D not certain. Germline V gene lookup returns CDR1 DFQATT and CDR2 SNEGSKA (reference sequence). The CDR3 contains 15 residues. The V end was cut by 3 bases, the J end by 2 bases, with 15 bases between. CDR3 nucleotide sequence: TGCAGTGCTAGGAAGGCAGGAATGAACACAGATACGCAGTATTTT. Residues: CSARKAGMNTDTQYF.

This clonotype was detected a few times. This sequence joins TRBV20-1 and TRBJ2-4, with D perhaps TRBD2 (6 bases). Germline V lookup: CDR1 DFQATT, CDR2 SNEGSKA (reference sequence). The CDR3 has 14 amino acids. Trimming stripped 1 base from V and 4 bases from J, with 11 bases between. CDR3 sequence (DNA): TGCAGTGCTAGAGCCCCAGCGGGTAAAAACATTCAGTACTTC. It translates to CSARAPAGKNIQYF.

In its sample, this clonotype was seen a few times. The V call is TRBV12-3 or TRBV12-4, the J call TRBJ2-7, with D unresolved. V lost 5 bases and J 4 bases, leaving 9 bases between the germline ends. The CDR3 has 12 amino acids. This chain's CDR3 is CASSDFGYEQYF. The CDR3 DNA is TGTGCCAGCAGTGATTTCGGATACGAGCAGTACTTC.

The rearrangement uses TRBV18 and TRBJ1-5, with 7 bases identical to TRBD1. Germline CDR1 is KGHSH and CDR2 is LQKENI. V shed 5 bases and J 7 bases; nucleotides not matched to a gene: 11. The CDR3 is made up of 15 amino acids. As DNA, the CDR3 is TGTGCCAGCTCAGCGGGCAGGGGGAAGAGACAGCCCCAGCATTTT. Translating gives CASSAGRGKRQPQHF.

The chain uses TRBV9 and TRBJ2-3; 7 bases are a match to TRBD1. The germline V gene encodes CDR1 SGDLS and CDR2 YYNGEE. The CDR3 is 15 residues long. V shed 2 bases, J shed 2 bases, and the junction held 5 bases outside the gene matches. The DNA for the CDR3 is TGTGCCAGCAGCGTCACCGGGACAGTCACAGATACGCAGTATTTT. Its translation is CASSVTGTVTDTQYF.

This rearrangement joins TRBV3-1 to TRBJ2-7; either TRBD1 or TRBD2 may supply D (5 bases each). Germline CDR1 is LGHDT and CDR2 is YNNKEL (reference sequence). V was shortened by 1 base and J by 6 bases, with 13 bases between the two germline ends. This CDR3 comprises 14 residues. The CDR3 DNA follows: TGTGCCAGCAGCCAAGGGGGACCCCTTAGCGAGCAGTACTTC. It is translated as CASSQGGPLSEQYF.

V is TRBV4-3 and J is TRBJ1-1; no firm D call. Germline CDR1 is LGHNA and CDR2 is YSLEER. The CDR3 loop spans 15 amino acids. With 0 bases removed from V and 6 bases from J, the gap between germline ends came to 14 bases. CDR3 DNA: TGCGCCAGCAGCCAAGATCTGGACGGGGAGGCTGAAGCTTTCTTT. Translation gives CASSQDLDGEAEAFF.

This clonotype was found many times. The rearrangement links TRBV7-2 to TRBJ2-3; weak D call: TRBD2 (5 bases). From germline, CDR1 is SGHTA and CDR2 FQGNSA. This CDR3 has 13 amino acids. V gave up 5 bases and J gave up 3 bases, with 9 bases separating them. CDR3 sequence (DNA): TGTGCCAGCAGCGGGCGGAGGACAGATACGCAGTATTTT. Translating it yields CASSGRRTDTQYF.

This clonotype turned up a few times. The chain uses TRBV10-2 and TRBJ2-3, with TRBD1 as a possible D gene (6 bases). The germline V and J ends were trimmed by 6 bases and 4 bases, with 17 bases remaining between them. Germline V gene sequence: CDR1 WSHSY, CDR2 SAAADI. The CDR3 is made up of 15 amino acids. The chain's CDR3 is CASSSRDIRPDTQYF. Here the CDR3 DNA reads TGCGCCAGCAGCTCCAGGGACATTAGGCCAGATACGCAGTATTTT.

This clonotype has only a few counts. The rearrangement uses TRBV10-3 and TRBJ2-1; D tentatively fits TRBD1 or TRBD2 (5 bases each). CDR3 size: 13 residues. The germline V gene has CDR1 ENHRY and CDR2 SYGVKD. The ends were cut back, 10 bases at V and 6 bases at J, with 16 bases in the middle. CDR3 amino acids: CATSAGATNEQFF. CDR3 bases: TGTGCCACCTCCGCCGGGGCCACCAATGAGCAGTTCTTC.

This clonotype has only a few counts. The chain recombines TRBV28 with TRBJ2-1; no definite D call. Germline CDR1 MDHEN, CDR2 SYDVKM. Trimming removed 5 bases at V and 10 bases at J, with 15 bases between. The CDR3 has 13 amino acids. DNA for the CDR3: TGTGCCAGCAGTCTCCTAGAGCTAGGGGAGCAGTTCTTC. Amino acid sequence: CASSLLELGEQFF.

The table lists this clonotype with many counts. The chain uses TRBV7-2 and TRBJ1-5, with TRBD1 identical over 8 bases. The CDR3 runs to 14 residues. Germline assignment: CDR1 SGHTA and CDR2 FQGNSA. The V and J ends lost 3 bases and 7 bases, in that order; junction bases with no gene match: 5. DNA of the CDR3: TGTGCCAGCAGCTTTGACAGGGGTCCGCAGCCCCAGCATTTT. It specifies CASSFDRGPQPQHF.

The chain uses TRBV6-2 or TRBV6-3 and TRBJ2-5, with 7 bases matching TRBD1. Per the germline V gene, CDR1 is MNHEY and CDR2 is SVGEGT. The V gene end was trimmed by 5 bases and the J gene end by 5 bases; junction bases not matched to a gene: 8. The CDR3 has 14 residues. This CDR3 is CASSKRTGGETQYF. DNA for the CDR3: TGTGCCAGCAGTAAACGGACAGGCGGGGAGACCCAGTACTTC.